This T cell receptor (beta chain) was sequenced during a study of shared clonotypes between healthy human individuals. Study-wide results and caveats: Rarefaction indicated that sorted-subset sequencing remained incomplete although depth was large. The naive CD4 repertoires of a few donors were compared, and roughly 5.1% of clonotypes were shared.

Remarks on this clone: Its antigen is not known.

Sequencing used immunoSEQ multiplex PCR; TCRdb keeps in-frame clones, though not all of them. The repertoire holds about 100,000 clones, with 68% as singletons. Trimming stripped 5 bases from V and 4 bases from J, with 16 bases between. This CDR3 has 15 residues. Germline V gene data show CDR1 as SGHRS and CDR2 as YFSETQ. CD45RO+ cells were combined with CCR7-negative CD45RA+ TemRA cells to form CD8 memory. The origin of this receptor is a woman in her twenties or thirties in good health. The genes are TRBV5-1 and TRBJ2-1; D perhaps matches TRBD2 (7 bases). The specimen sequenced was memory CD8+ T cells sorted from blood. Subset described: CD45RO+ cells pooled with CCR7-negative TemRA cells. The CDR3 is CASRGGGGHYNEQFF. In DNA, the CDR3 is TGCGCCAGCAGAGGTGGCGGGGGACATTACAATGAGCAGTTCTTC.